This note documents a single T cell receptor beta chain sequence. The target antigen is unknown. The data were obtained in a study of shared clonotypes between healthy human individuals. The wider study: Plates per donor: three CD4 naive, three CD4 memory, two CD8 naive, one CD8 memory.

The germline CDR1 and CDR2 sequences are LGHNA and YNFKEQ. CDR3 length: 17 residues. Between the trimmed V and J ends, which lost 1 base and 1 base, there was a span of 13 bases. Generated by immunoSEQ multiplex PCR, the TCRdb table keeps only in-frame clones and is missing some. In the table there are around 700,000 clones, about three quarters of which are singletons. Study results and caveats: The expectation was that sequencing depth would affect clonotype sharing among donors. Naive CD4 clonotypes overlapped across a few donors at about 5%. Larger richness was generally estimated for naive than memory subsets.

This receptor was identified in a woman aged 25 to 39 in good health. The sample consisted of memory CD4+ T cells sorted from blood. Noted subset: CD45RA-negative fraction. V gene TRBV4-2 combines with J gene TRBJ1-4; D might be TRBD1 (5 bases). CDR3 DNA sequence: TGTGCCAGCAGCCAAGTGGGGGAGATTCTAACTAATGAAAAACTGTTTTTT. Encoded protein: CASSQVGEILTNEKLFF.